Listed here are 31 T cell receptor beta chains from one sample, sequenced in a study of T cell repertoires in cytomegalovirus infection. MiXCR was run by TCRdb on the reads, yielding one entry per CDR3 protein. This sample has roughly 500,000 distinct CDR3 sequences, with 11% found just once. The sample consisted of PBMCs. These receptor sequences come from a human donor in good health (CMV status not recorded). Some clones in this sample may be carry-over from other donors' samples.

This chain uses TRBV28 with TRBJ1-2, with 8 positions matching TRBD1. The germline CDR1 and CDR2 sequences are MDHEN and SYDVKM. The J segment lost 4 bases and the V segment lost 6 bases, leaving 13 bases of the junction unmatched. This CDR3 region has 16 residues. The CDR3 is CASSSGTGKYSYGYTF. CDR3 DNA: TGTGCCAGCAGCTCCGGGACAGGCAAATACAGCTATGGCTACACCTTC.

The sample holds a few counts of this clonotype. This chain uses TRBV30 with TRBJ2-2, with TRBD1 matching over 8 bases. With V trimmed by 5 bases and J by 6 bases, 8 bases remained unmatched. Germline lookup yields CDR1 GTSNPN and CDR2 SVGIG (reference sequence). This CDR3 region has 14 residues. The CDR3 nucleotides read TGTGCCTGGGACAGGGGTCAATGGTCCGGGGAGCTGTTTTTT. It translates to CAWDRGQWSGELFF.

The chain couples TRBV14 to TRBJ2-2; no reliable D call. Looked up from germline, CDR1 is SGHDN and CDR2 is FVKESK. The CDR3 extends over 16 amino acids. Deletions cut 2 bases from V and 3 bases from J, with 13 bases between. This CDR3 is CASSQSPSQDTGELFF. The CDR3 bases are TGTGCCAGCAGCCAAAGCCCCAGCCAGGACACCGGGGAGCTGTTTTTT.

This clonotype occurred many times. The rearrangement joins TRBV11-2 to TRBJ1-1; D uncertain. The V end was cut by 5 bases, the J end by 0 bases, with 7 bases between. This CDR3 spans 13 amino acids. The V gene's germline CDR1 is SGHAT and CDR2 FQNNGV. CDR3 loop: CASSPTLNTEAFF. DNA for the CDR3: TGTGCCAGCAGCCCCACATTGAACACTGAAGCTTTCTTT.

Many counts were recorded for this clonotype. The chain employs TRBV15 and TRBJ2-1; D possibly uses TRBD1 or TRBD2 (6 bases each). Trimming shortened V by 1 base and J by 8 bases, and 9 bases separated the two germline ends. The CDR3 runs to 13 residues. Per the germline V gene, CDR1 is LNHNV and CDR2 is YYDKDF (reference sequence). DNA for the CDR3: TGTGCCACCAGCAGAGTGGGGGGCTATGAGCAGTTCTTC. Translated, it gives CATSRVGGYEQFF.

This clonotype occurred a few times. This chain connects TRBV4-2 to TRBJ1-5; maybe TRBD1 (6 bases). There are 14 residues in the CDR3. Germline CDR1 LGHNA, CDR2 YNFKEQ. The V end was cut by 0 bases, the J end by 7 bases, with 10 bases between. CDR3: CASSQDGGGQPQHF. Here the CDR3 DNA reads TGTGCCAGCAGCCAAGATGGTGGGGGCCAGCCCCAGCATTTT.

The chain combines TRBV12-3 or TRBV12-4 with TRBJ2-7; D perhaps matches TRBD1 (6 bases). This CDR3 contains 14 residues. V gave up 1 base and J gave up 3 bases, with 10 bases separating them. Here the CDR3 DNA reads TGTGCCAGCAGTTTAGATCCAGGGGACTACGAGCAGTACTTC. Residues: CASSLDPGDYEQYF.

The table lists this clonotype with many counts. This chain connects TRBV7-6 to TRBJ1-4; no clear D gene. Deletions cut 5 bases from V and 7 bases from J, with 5 bases between. The CDR3 runs 11 residues. CDR1 and CDR2 (germline): SGHVS, FNYEAQ. DNA of the CDR3: TGTGCCAGCAGCACGCGTGAAAAACTGTTTTTT. This translates into CASSTREKLFF.

This clonotype was seen ten or more times. This chain joins TRBV19 and TRBJ1-2; D is undetermined. Germline V gene lookup returns CDR1 LNHDA and CDR2 SQIVND (reference sequence). V was clipped by 9 bases and J by 5 bases, with 13 bases between them. The CDR3 is 12 amino acids. The DNA of the CDR3 is TGTGCCAGCAGAGGTTGGGCTTATGGCTACACCTTC. It yields the protein CASRGWAYGYTF.

Only a few counts were recorded for this clonotype. CDR3 in DNA: TGTGCCAGCAGCAGGACAGGGGGGTACAATGAGCAGTTCTTC. As protein: CASSRTGGYNEQFF. The J gene is TRBJ2-1, the V gene TRBV5-8, with 10 bases fitting TRBD1. The CDR3 loop spans 14 amino acids. Trimming at V came to 4 bases and at J to 4 bases, leaving 2 bases not matched to a gene. Looked up from germline, CDR1 is SGHTS and CDR2 is YDEGEE.

This clonotype was seen ten or more times. CDR3 in amino acids: CASISAPGDSPLHF. CDR3 nucleotides: TGTGCCAGTATTTCGGCTCCCGGCGATTCACCCCTCCACTTT. The chain uses TRBV19 and TRBJ1-6; D not resolved. The CDR3 runs 14 residues. In germline, CDR1 is LNHDA, CDR2 SQIVND (reference sequence). With 7 bases removed from V and 8 bases from J, the gap between germline ends came to 15 bases.

The chain uses TRBV5-6 and TRBJ2-7, with TRBD1 matching 8 bases. Germline V gives CDR1 SGHDT, CDR2 YYEEEE. The trim removed 0 bases at V and 3 bases at J, leaving 5 bases unmatched. This CDR3 has 15 amino acids. As DNA, the CDR3 is TGTGCCAGCAGCTTGGCCTTGACAGGGGACTACGAGCAGTACTTC. Translation: CASSLALTGDYEQYF.

The rearrangement joins TRBV2 to TRBJ2-3; 11 bases are a match to TRBD2. CDR3 size: 15 residues. Germline lookup yields CDR1 SNHLY and CDR2 FYNNEI. V trimming: 9 bases; J trimming: 5 bases; junction bases outside the gene matches: 10. Here the CDR3 DNA reads TGTGCCAGATTTAGCGGGGGGGCAAGTGGAGATACGCAGTATTTT. Its translation: CARFSGGASGDTQYF.

This clonotype was observed many times. The chain carries TRBV27 and TRBJ2-7; TRBD1 might be the D (6 bases). The CDR3 has 13 residues. The germline V gene encodes CDR1 MNHEY and CDR2 SMNVEV (reference sequence). V was pared by 7 bases and J by 3 bases, with 13 bases between. The CDR3 loop is CASKYSGDYEQYF. For the CDR3, the DNA is TGTGCCAGCAAGTACTCAGGGGACTACGAGCAGTACTTC.

This clonotype was seen many times. The rearrangement uses TRBV12-3 or TRBV12-4 and TRBJ2-5; 7 bases match TRBD2. The J segment lost 5 bases and the V segment lost 6 bases, leaving 12 bases of the junction unmatched. The CDR3 is made up of 15 amino acids. CDR3 sequence reads: CASSRGVERMETQYF. For the CDR3, the DNA is TGTGCCAGCAGCCGGGGGGTCGAGAGGATGGAGACCCAGTACTTC.

In its sample, this clonotype was seen many times. The rearrangement uses TRBV6-5 and TRBJ1-1; TRBD1 is a possible D gene (6 bases). The V end was cut by 0 bases, the J end by 1 base, with 12 bases between. Germline CDR1 reads MNHEY; CDR2 reads SVGAGI. This CDR3 contains 16 residues. CDR3 nucleotide sequence: TGTGCCAGCAGTTACTCGGAGGGGGAAGGGAACACTGAAGCTTTCTTT. Translation: CASSYSEGEGNTEAFF.

This clonotype has a count of ten or more. The V gene is TRBV19, the J gene TRBJ2-1, with D perhaps matching TRBD1 (6 bases). Germline CDR1 and CDR2: LNHDA and SQIVND (reference sequence). The CDR3 is made up of 15 amino acids. Trimming stripped 7 bases from V and 6 bases from J, with 19 bases between. CDR3 in amino acids: CASTSKLGTTNEQFF. CDR3 sequence (DNA): TGTGCCAGTACCTCAAAACTGGGGACAACCAATGAGCAGTTCTTC.

The chain couples TRBV20-1 to TRBJ2-1, with a weak D call TRBD2 (6 bases). Germline CDR1 DFQATT, CDR2 SNEGSKA (reference sequence). Between the trimmed V and J ends, which lost 5 bases and 7 bases, there was a span of 21 bases. CDR3 size: 15 residues. The CDR3 coding sequence is TGCAGTGCTCCTATACTTAACGCGGGGAAGAATGAGCAGTTCTTC. Its translation is CSAPILNAGKNEQFF.

The chain links TRBV2 to TRBJ2-7; D gene unclear. This CDR3 region has 12 residues. The germline V and J ends were trimmed by 5 bases and 4 bases, with 9 bases remaining between them. Germline CDR1 reads SNHLY; CDR2 reads FYNNEI. The CDR3: CASSTMGYEQYF. DNA of the CDR3: TGTGCCAGCAGTACAATGGGGTACGAGCAGTACTTC.

This clonotype was seen more than once but under ten times. This chain uses TRBV9 with TRBJ2-1, with 14 bases matching TRBD2. The V segment lost 3 bases and the J segment 2 bases; nucleotides outside the gene matches: 4. CDR3 length: 17 amino acids. CDR1 SGDLS and CDR2 YYNGEE come from the germline V gene. DNA of the CDR3: TGTGCCAGCAGCGAACCGACTAGCGGGGGGGCCTACAATGAGCAGTTCTTC. Amino acids: CASSEPTSGGAYNEQFF. The entire variable domain, with the rest obtained from reference TRBV9 and TRBJ2-1, is as follows: DSGVTQTPKHLITATGQRVTLRCSPRSGDLSVYWYQQSLDQGLQFLIQYYNGEERAKGNILERFSAQQFPDLHSELNLSSLELGDSALYFCASSEPTSGGAYNEQFFGPGTRLTVL.

This clonotype was detected many times. This chain connects TRBV15 to TRBJ2-5, with TRBD2 matching 9 bases. This CDR3 has 16 residues. V lost 0 bases to trimming and J lost 4 bases; unmatched junction nucleotides: 6. The germline CDR1 and CDR2 sequences are LNHNV and YYDKDF (reference sequence). CDR3 sequence reads: CATSRDGATSGETQYF. The CDR3 DNA sequence: TGTGCCACCAGCAGAGATGGGGCGACTAGCGGAGAGACCCAGTACTTC.

The V call is TRBV28, the J call TRBJ2-1, with 16 nucleotides matching TRBD2. V lost 2 bases, J lost 5 bases, and 12 bases stayed unmatched. CDR1 is MDHEN and CDR2 is SYDVKM in the germline V gene. This CDR3 is built from 20 residues. The CDR3 sequence: CASSLPSGLAGGLSHNEQFF. CDR3 nucleotide sequence: TGTGCCAGCAGTTTACCATCGGGACTAGCGGGGGGGCTTAGCCACAATGAGCAGTTCTTC.

Many counts were recorded for this clonotype. The chain is built from TRBV27 and TRBJ2-7; 10 nucleotides align to TRBD2. The CDR3 sequence is 14 residues long. J was trimmed by 9 bases and V by 5 bases; bases with no gene match: 10. CDR1 and CDR2 from the germline V gene are MNHEY and SMNVEV (reference sequence). This CDR3 is CASSTIAGGRGQYF. CDR3 nucleotides: TGTGCCAGCAGTACCATAGCGGGAGGCCGCGGGCAGTACTTC.

This clonotype was found many times. V usage is TRBV7-4 and J usage is TRBJ1-5; D possibly corresponds to TRBD1 (6 bases). CDR1 and CDR2 from the germline V gene are SGHVT and SQSDAQ. The CDR3 is 14 residues long. Trimming pared 6 bases from V and 8 bases from J, leaving 17 bases between. The chain's CDR3 is CASSPDRTRKPQHF. Written as DNA, the CDR3 is TGTGCCAGCAGTCCTGACAGGACGAGGAAGCCCCAGCATTTT.

This clonotype was counted many times. The gene calls are TRBV5-1 and TRBJ1-1; TRBD1 matches 10 bases. The V gene's germline CDR1 is SGHRS and CDR2 YFSETQ. This CDR3 has 15 amino acids. V was pared by 2 bases and J by 4 bases, with 5 bases of the junction left unmatched. Written as DNA, the CDR3 is TGCGCCAGCAGCTTTTACCGGGACAGGGGCACTGAAGCTTTCTTT. Amino acid sequence: CASSFYRDRGTEAFF.

This clonotype was seen ten or more times. The V gene is TRBV6-1, the J gene TRBJ2-7; TRBD2 agrees at 9 bases. The CDR3 is 13 residues long. Germline loops: CDR1 MNHNS, CDR2 SASEGT. V was clipped by 8 bases and J by 2 bases; unmatched bases: 4. As DNA, the CDR3 is TGTGCCAGCGGCCCTAGCGGGGCCTACGAGCAGTACTTC. Its translation: CASGPSGAYEQYF.

In this sample, this clonotype turned up a few times. The CDR3 is CASSLEAGYTF. DNA for the CDR3: TGTGCCAGCAGCTTGGAGGCTGGCTACACCTTC. This chain uses TRBV5-4 with TRBJ1-2; D gene uncertain. Germline lookup yields CDR1 SGHNT and CDR2 YYREEE (reference sequence). V was trimmed by 0 bases and J by 7 bases, leaving 4 bases between them. The CDR3 is 11 amino acids.

This clonotype was picked up many times. The rearrangement links TRBV19 to TRBJ1-3, with 8 bases matching TRBD1. CDR1 and CDR2 from the germline V gene are LNHDA and SQIVND (reference sequence). The CDR3 is 15 amino acids. The ends lost 4 bases at V and 2 bases at J; junction bases unmatched: 4. CDR3 amino acids: CASSSTGGTGNTIYF. The CDR3 DNA reads TGTGCCAGTAGTAGCACAGGGGGGACTGGAAACACCATATATTTT.

The chain employs TRBV2 and TRBJ2-7; no firm D call. The V end lost 5 bases, the J end lost 2 bases, and 7 bases lay between the germline ends. Germline V gives CDR1 SNHLY, CDR2 FYNNEI. This CDR3 comprises 12 residues. CDR3 loop: CASSWTPYEQYF. CDR3 sequence (DNA): TGTGCCAGCAGTTGGACCCCCTACGAGCAGTACTTC.

In this sample, this clonotype turned up a few times. The chain combines TRBV13 with TRBJ2-1, with D tentatively TRBD2 (5 bases). This CDR3 is 15 amino acids long. V gave up 7 bases and J gave up 9 bases, with 22 bases separating them. The germline gives CDR1 PRHDT, CDR2 FYEKMQ (reference sequence). CDR3 coding DNA: TGTGCCAGCAAGGGTATAGTCCTCTTGGGGAGTGAGCAGTTCTTC. Its protein product is CASKGIVLLGSEQFF. Filled out from reference TRBV13 and TRBJ2-1, the complete variable domain reads AAGVIQSPRHLIKEKRETATLKCYPIPRHDTVYWYQQGPGQDPQFLISFYEKMQSDKGSIPDRFSAQQFSDYHSELNMSSLELGDSALYFCASKGIVLLGSEQFFGPGTRLTVL.

This clonotype has ten or more counts. The genes are TRBV5-5 and TRBJ2-3, with 11 bases fitting TRBD2. This CDR3 has 18 residues. CDR1 is SGHKS, CDR2 YYEKEE, per germline (reference sequence). Trimming removed 0 bases from V and 5 bases from J; junction bases left unmatched: 11. This chain's CDR3 is CASSLAPLAGGDLDTQYF. The CDR3 DNA reads as TGTGCCAGCAGCTTGGCCCCGCTAGCGGGGGGTGACTTAGATACGCAGTATTTT.